Listed here are 13 T cell receptor beta chains from one sample, sequenced in a study of blood T cell repertoires in COVID-19. TCRdb keeps only in-frame clones here, not all; method: immunoSEQ multiplex PCR. Among 73,000 or so clones, around 92% were seen once, and the ten largest hold around 13%. The sample taken for sequencing was peripheral blood. The receptors here all came from a human donor with active COVID-19. The donor label of this sample is uncertain.

CDR3 in DNA: TGTGCCAGCAGTGCTGGCATTGGTATACAAAATGAGCAGTTCTTC. The encoded protein is CASSAGIGIQNEQFF. The J gene is TRBJ2-1, the V gene TRBV9; D gene uncertain. The germline gives CDR1 SGDLS, CDR2 YYNGEE. V lost 5 bases and J 7 bases, leaving 19 bases between the germline ends. CDR3 length: 15 residues.

This sequence joins TRBV6-2 or TRBV6-3 and TRBJ2-5; D remains unclear. V was cut by 4 bases and J by 5 bases, with 5 bases left in between. Germline CDR1 reads MNHEY; CDR2 reads SVGEGT. The length of the CDR3 is 11 residues. The CDR3 DNA reads as TGTGCCAGCAGTTTGGCCGAGACCCAGTACTTC. This codes for CASSLAETQYF.

The V call is TRBV5-1, the J call TRBJ1-1; D gene uncertain. The ends were cut back, 0 bases at V and 2 bases at J, with 17 bases in the middle. The CDR3 extends over 17 amino acids. Looked up from germline, CDR1 is SGHRS and CDR2 is YFSETQ. Here the CDR3 DNA reads TGCGCCAGCAGCTTGGACGGCGGCGGGTCCCTAAACACTGAAGCTTTCTTT. Translated: CASSLDGGGSLNTEAFF.

J is TRBJ1-1 and V is TRBV19; tentatively, D is TRBD1 (5 bases). V dropped 3 bases and J dropped 6 bases, with 17 bases sitting between them. This CDR3 spans 15 amino acids. Germline V gene lookup returns CDR1 LNHDA and CDR2 SQIVND (reference sequence). Written as DNA, the CDR3 is TGTGCCAGTAGTATCAAAGAGGGCGGGGCCTCTGAAGCTTTCTTT. Translation gives CASSIKEGGASEAFF.

The V and J genes are TRBV28 and TRBJ1-1; 9 nucleotides match TRBD1. V lost 7 bases, J lost 0 bases, and 12 bases stayed unmatched. CDR3 length equals 17 residues. CDR1 is MDHEN and CDR2 is SYDVKM in the germline V gene. For the CDR3, the DNA is TGTGCCAGCACCCCAAGGACAGGGGCTTATTTGAACACTGAAGCTTTCTTT. Encoded protein: CASTPRTGAYLNTEAFF.

The V and J genes are TRBV6-2 or TRBV6-3 and TRBJ2-5; TRBD2 matches 7 bases. CDR3 length: 17 residues. The V gene's germline CDR1 is MNHEY and CDR2 SVGEGT. Trimming cost V 3 bases and J 5 bases; bases outside gene matches: 15. CDR3 amino acids: CASSYIQGRGLGETQYF. The DNA for the CDR3 is TGTGCCAGCAGTTATATACAAGGGAGAGGACTAGGGGAGACCCAGTACTTC.

V usage is TRBV5-5 and J usage is TRBJ2-3; 7 positions agree with TRBD1. V lost 3 bases, J lost 2 bases, and 9 bases stayed unmatched. The CDR3 contains 16 residues. From germline, CDR1 is SGHKS and CDR2 YYEKEE (reference sequence). The CDR3 is CASSYRADRPTDTQYF. DNA of the CDR3: TGTGCCAGCAGCTACCGTGCGGACAGGCCCACAGATACGCAGTATTTT.

V and J are TRBV6-4 and TRBJ1-1, with TRBD1 identical over 7 bases. V trimming: 4 bases; J trimming: 3 bases; junction bases outside the gene matches: 2. CDR1 is MRHNA, CDR2 SNTAGT, per germline. The CDR3 runs to 13 residues. The CDR3 protein is CASSATGDTEAFF. The DNA of the CDR3 is TGTGCCAGCAGTGCCACAGGGGACACTGAAGCTTTCTTT.

The genes are TRBV19 and TRBJ2-2, with 10 bases that match TRBD2. Germline-derived CDR1 and CDR2 are LNHDA and SQIVND (reference sequence). CDR3 length: 18 residues. V trimming: 4 bases; J trimming: 0 bases; junction bases outside the gene matches: 8. In DNA, the CDR3 is TGTGCCAGTAGTAAGGGCCGGACTAGCGGAACGAACACCGGGGAGCTGTTTTTT. Translating gives CASSKGRTSGTNTGELFF.

The rearrangement links TRBV6-6 to TRBJ2-3; D is uncertain. V shed 3 bases and J shed 3 bases, with 10 bases lying between them. Per the germline V gene, CDR1 is MNHNY and CDR2 is SVGAGI (reference sequence). The CDR3 totals 14 residues. In nucleotides, the CDR3 is TGTGCCAGCAGTTATGATAGAGAGACAGATACGCAGTATTTT. Protein product: CASSYDRETDTQYF.

By frequency in the sample, this clone is medium-sized (0.01 to 0.1%). The chain combines TRBV5-8 with TRBJ2-7; 7 bases align to TRBD2. The CDR3 is made up of 17 amino acids. CDR1 is SGHTS and CDR2 is YDEGEE in the germline V gene. Trimming cost V 5 bases and J 3 bases; bases outside gene matches: 17. In DNA form, the CDR3 reads TGTGCCAGCAGGGGTTGGGGAACCCTAGCGGTCGGCTACGAGCAGTACTTC. Protein: CASRGWGTLAVGYEQYF.

The chain carries TRBV10-1 and TRBJ2-2; 9 nucleotides match TRBD1. This CDR3 comprises 16 residues. The V gene end was trimmed by 3 bases and the J gene end by 6 bases; junction bases not matched to a gene: 8. The germline V gene has CDR1 WNHNN and CDR2 SYGVQD (reference sequence). The CDR3 protein is CASSDIRDRDAGELFF. CDR3 coding DNA: TGCGCCAGCAGTGACATCCGGGACAGGGACGCCGGGGAGCTGTTTTTT.

V and J are TRBV28 and TRBJ2-7, with D maybe TRBD2 (6 bases). The CDR3 runs to 14 residues. Germline V gene sequence: CDR1 MDHEN, CDR2 SYDVKM. Deletions cut 2 bases from V and 0 bases from J, with 8 bases between. CDR3 amino acids: CASSLAGNSYEQYF. CDR3 in DNA: TGTGCCAGCAGTTTAGCGGGAAACTCCTACGAGCAGTACTTC.